These T cell receptor beta chains were read from a single sample in a study of shared clonotypes between healthy human individuals. Clones were sequenced by immunoSEQ multiplex PCR, and TCRdb holds only the in-frame ones, with some missing. This sample has over 2 million clones; 92% occur once, and the top ten carry more than 0.35%. What was sequenced was naive CD4+ T cells from PBMCs. These receptors originate from a man younger than 35 in good health. Some clones in this sample may be carry-over from other donors' samples. Each CDR3 is given with its conserved first and last residue. D genes are given only for firm matches.

V	J	D	CDR3
TRBV6-5	TRBJ2-5	TRBD1	CASSTRGLKETQYF
TRBV4-3	TRBJ1-4	TRBD1	CASSPEGQGIRNEKLFF
TRBV5-1	TRBJ2-7	.	CASSWDLAYEQYF
TRBV2	TRBJ1-4	.	CARRWDEKLFF
TRBV5-1	TRBJ1-4	TRBD1	CASSPGTGKEKLFF
TRBV10-3	TRBJ2-1	.	CAISGEIAHEQFF
TRBV2	TRBJ2-5	TRBD1	CASSETGAGAETQYF
TRBV11-2	TRBJ2-3	TRBD2	CAVGGNTQYF
TRBV6-6	TRBJ2-4	.	CASSTGPKNIQYF
TRBV28	TRBJ1-3	.	CASTNGGHLSSGNTIYF
TRBV7-3	TRBJ1-1	.	CASSAQGRTEAFF
TRBV5-1	TRBJ2-4	.	CASSFPGATKNIQYF
TRBV18	TRBJ1-2	.	CASSLDGYYGYTF
TRBV5-1	TRBJ1-4	.	CASSPGPGEKLFF
TRBV5-1	TRBJ2-7	.	CASSLGGSYSYEQYF